These T cell receptor beta chains were read from a single sample in a study of tumor-infiltrating lymphocytes in primary liver carcinoma. MiXCR was run by TCRdb on the multiplex PCR reads, yielding one entry per CDR3 protein. The table lists 50,000 to 70,000 distinct CDR3 sequences, 60% to 85% of them singletons. The specimen sequenced was liver tumor tissue from sampling region 2. The receptors come from a man in his forties with primary liver carcinoma and hepatitis B virus infection. Both conserved end residues are trimmed from each CDR3.

TRBJ2-5	TRBV5-6	ASYPSTRETQY
TRBJ2-2	TRBV11-2	ASSLYTLTSANTGELY
TRBJ2-7	TRBV4-2	ASNEKPGLAGGPHEQY
TRBJ2-1	TRBV11-3	VSSLGVSNDEQF
TRBJ1-1	TRBV5-1	TSSLGQAMNTEAF
TRBJ1-4	TRBV12-3/TRBV12-4	ASSLQGERLNEKLL
TRBJ1-3	TRBV11-3	ASTTGLSGNTIY
TRBJ2-5	TRBV12-3/TRBV12-4	ASTMEGAQY
TRBJ1-5	TRBV28	ASSLSCINQPQH
TRBJ2-1	TRBV12-3/TRBV12-4	ASSLRVGRSRRIQNEQF
TRBJ2-5	TRBV5-5	ASTWGGRVEAQY
TRBJ1-1	TRBV6-1	ASSELSRGDEAF
TRBJ2-3	TRBV14	ASSQTTVTQY
TRBJ2-1	TRBV6-5	ASSAQGNNEEF
TRBJ1-2	TRBV11-2	ASSLDSVAYSRGYT
TRBJ1-1	TRBV10-3	AIIGGSMNTEAF
TRBJ2-1	TRBV29-1	SVYHNEQF
TRBJ2-1	TRBV12-3/TRBV12-4	DSSFPSLAGGEGNEQF
TRBJ2-5	TRBV11-2	ANSQTPGGGEETQY
TRBJ2-7	TRBV6-5	ASSYRASGGNEQY
TRBJ2-1	TRBV6-4	ASSERGSEDEQF
TRBJ2-7	TRBV11-2	ASSYGTGGLYEQY
TRBJ2-1	TRBV11-1	ASSPGGPNEQF
TRBJ2-3	TRBV11-2	ASSMLQGPDTQY
TRBJ2-5	TRBV12-3/TRBV12-4	ASRGEQETQY
TRBJ2-3	TRBV4-2	TSSQMALLAGATDTQY
TRBJ2-7	TRBV10-3	ATSDSRGFGEQY